Presented here are 3 T cell receptor beta chains from one specimen sequenced in a study of T cells in localized non-small cell lung cancer. Clones were read by immunoSEQ multiplex PCR, and TCRdb kept only the in-frame ones, dropping some. The sample consists of tens of thousands of clones, 75% to 85% of them appearing once. The sequences come from PBMCs, collected before any cancer treatment. These receptor sequences come from a man aged 40 to 70 with stage II lung adenocarcinoma.

This chain connects TRBV7-2 to TRBJ2-2; D perhaps matches TRBD2 (5 bases). Germline values: CDR1 SGHTA, CDR2 FQGNSA. Deletions cut 3 bases from V and 0 bases from J, with 8 bases between. CDR3 length: 15 amino acids. The CDR3 region is CASSFSAANTGELFF. The CDR3 bases are TGTGCCAGCAGCTTTAGCGCCGCGAACACCGGGGAGCTGTTTTTT.

CDR3 protein: CASSLGKGLSYYEQYF. CDR3 sequence (DNA): TGTGCCAGCAGCTTAGGGAAGGGACTGAGCTACTACGAGCAGTACTTC. The rearrangement joins TRBV13 to TRBJ2-7, with TRBD2 as a possible D gene (6 bases). The V gene lost 0 bases and the J gene lost 3 bases, with 15 bases spanning the gap. CDR1 is PRHDT and CDR2 is FYEKMQ in the germline V gene (reference sequence). The CDR3 runs 16 residues.

A single count supports this clone. This chain uses TRBV9 with TRBJ1-3; TRBD1 agrees at 10 bases. With 4 bases clipped from V and 4 bases from J, the junction kept 11 bases outside the gene matches. The length of the CDR3 is 17 residues. The germline CDR1 and CDR2 sequences are SGDLS and YYNGEE. CDR3 residues: CASSPSAGTGVGNTIYF. CDR3 nucleotide sequence: TGTGCCAGCAGCCCCTCCGCCGGGACAGGGGTAGGAAACACCATATATTTT.